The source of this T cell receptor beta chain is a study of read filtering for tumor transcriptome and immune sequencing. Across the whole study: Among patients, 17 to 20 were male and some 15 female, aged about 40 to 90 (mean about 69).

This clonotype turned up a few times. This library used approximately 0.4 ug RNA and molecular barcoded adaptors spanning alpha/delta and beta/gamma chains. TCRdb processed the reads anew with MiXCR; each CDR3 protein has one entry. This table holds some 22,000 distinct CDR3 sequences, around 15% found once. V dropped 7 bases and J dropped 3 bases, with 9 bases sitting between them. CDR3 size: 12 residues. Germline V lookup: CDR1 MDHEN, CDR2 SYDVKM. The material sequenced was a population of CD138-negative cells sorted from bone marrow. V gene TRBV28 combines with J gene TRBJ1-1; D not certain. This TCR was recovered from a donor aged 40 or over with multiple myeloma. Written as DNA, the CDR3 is TGTGCCAGCACCCTCCAGGACACTGAAGCTTTCTTT. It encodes CASTLQDTEAFF.